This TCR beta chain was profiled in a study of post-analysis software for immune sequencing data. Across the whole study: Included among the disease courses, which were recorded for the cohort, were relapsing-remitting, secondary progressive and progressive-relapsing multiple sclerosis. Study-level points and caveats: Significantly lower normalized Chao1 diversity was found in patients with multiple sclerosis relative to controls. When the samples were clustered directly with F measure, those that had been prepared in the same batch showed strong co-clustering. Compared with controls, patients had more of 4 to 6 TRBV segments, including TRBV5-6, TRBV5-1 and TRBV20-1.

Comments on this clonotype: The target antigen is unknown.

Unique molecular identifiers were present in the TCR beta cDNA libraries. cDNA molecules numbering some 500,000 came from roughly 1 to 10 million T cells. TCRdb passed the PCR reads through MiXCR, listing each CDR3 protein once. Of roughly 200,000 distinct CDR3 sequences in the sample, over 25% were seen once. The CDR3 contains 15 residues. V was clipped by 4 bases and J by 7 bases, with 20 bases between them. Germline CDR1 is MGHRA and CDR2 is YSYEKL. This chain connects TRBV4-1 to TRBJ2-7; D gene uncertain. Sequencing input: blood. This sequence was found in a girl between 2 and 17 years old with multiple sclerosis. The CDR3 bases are TGCGCCAGCAGCCCATTACTTGGCTCCTACAATGAGCAGTACTTC. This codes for CASSPLLGSYNEQYF.